The rows below give T cell receptor beta chains drawn from one sample of a study of CD8+ T cells in alopecia areata. The table came from immunoSEQ multiplex PCR; TCRdb's copy has only in-frame clones and leaves some out. The data contain approximately 180,000 clones, roughly 60% of them seen just once; the ten biggest clones take up 1.7%. Sequenced here: CD4+ T cells sorted from blood, sampled at week 0. The receptors originated from a human donor with alopecia areata. Each CDR3 is given with its conserved first and last residue. A D gene is named only where the DNA matches it firmly. Size is stated for part of the rows, as once, few or many counts, or as a class when the clone is expanded.

>TRBV2|14|TRBJ1-5|-|-
CASGSDRSNQPQHF
TGTGCCAGCGGGTCGGACCGCAGTAATCAGCCCCAGCATTTT
>TRBV19|14|TRBJ2-3|-|-
CASSTQATTDTQYF
TGTGCCAGTAGTACCCAGGCAACCACAGATACGCAGTATTTT
>TRBV5-1|14|TRBJ1-4|-|-
CASSLPGRNEKLFF
TGCGCCAGCAGCTTACCCGGGCGAAATGAAAAACTGTTTTTT
>TRBV29-1|14|TRBJ1-4|-|-
CSVEEEGKGEKLFF
TGCAGCGTTGAAGAGGAGGGGAAAGGTGAAAAACTGTTTTTT
>TRBV4-3|15|TRBJ2-5|few|TRBD2
CASSQSLAGAETQYF
TGCGCCAGCAGCCAAAGTTTAGCGGGGGCTGAGACCCAGTACTTC
>TRBV9|16|TRBJ2-3|-|-
CASSEGPFRRTDTQYF
TGTGCCAGCAGCGAGGGGCCCTTCAGGCGGACAGATACGCAGTATTTT
>TRBV6-1|18|TRBJ2-3|few|-
CASSERPSGRLSTDTQYF
TGTGCCAGCAGTGAAAGGCCCAGCGGCAGACTTAGCACAGATACGCAGTATTTT
>TRBV19|15|TRBJ1-4|few|-
CASLPGTSSNEKLFF
TGTGCCAGCCTCCCGGGGACGTCCTCGAATGAAAAACTGTTTTTT
>TRBV29-1|13|TRBJ1-1|-|TRBD1
CSGSGQGAVEAFF
TGCAGCGGGAGTGGACAGGGGGCTGTTGAAGCTTTCTTT
>TRBV7-2|15|TRBJ1-4|few|-
CASRSRGASDEKLFF
TGTGCCAGCAGATCCCGAGGGGCGTCGGATGAAAAACTGTTTTTT
>TRBV7-8|14|TRBJ2-7|-|-
CASSPPRLPYEQYF
TGTGCCAGCAGCCCCCCGAGGCTACCCTACGAGCAGTACTTC
>TRBV9|14|TRBJ2-2|many|TRBD2
CASSGLAVDGELFF
TGTGCCAGCAGTGGACTAGCAGTTGACGGGGAGCTGTTTTTT
>TRBV20-1|10|TRBJ2-3|-|-
CSARRDTQYF
TGCAGTGCTAGAAGAGATACGCAGTATTTT
>TRBV7-9|12|TRBJ2-1|many|-
CASTTGANEQFF
TGTGCCAGCACCACAGGTGCCAATGAGCAGTTCTTC
>TRBV4-3|14|TRBJ2-5|few|-
CASSQTHQGQTQYF
TGCGCCAGCAGCCAGACCCACCAGGGGCAGACCCAGTACTTC
>TRBV29-1|15|TRBJ2-6|-|-
CSVARSGAGANVLTF
TGCAGCGTTGCCCGTTCGGGGGCAGGGGCCAACGTCCTGACTTTC
>TRBV2|14|TRBJ1-4|once|-
CASRATVNNEKLFF
TGTGCCAGCAGAGCGACAGTGAACAATGAAAAACTGTTTTTT
>TRBV7-2|11|TRBJ1-2|few|-
CASSLFYGYTF
TGTGCCAGCAGCTTATTCTATGGCTACACCTTC
>TRBV11-3|15|TRBJ2-3|-|TRBD2
CASRRSGGSTDTQYF
TGTGCCAGCAGACGTAGCGGGGGGAGCACAGATACGCAGTATTTT
>TRBV4-2|16|TRBJ2-5|-|TRBD2
CASSWGLAGSQETQYF
TGTGCCAGCAGCTGGGGACTAGCGGGGAGTCAAGAGACCCAGTACTTC
>TRBV5-6|16|TRBJ1-5|-|-
CASSLNSGQGYQPQHF
TGTGCCAGCAGCTTGAATTCTGGGCAGGGCTATCAGCCCCAGCATTTT
>TRBV29-1|12|TRBJ2-7|-|-
CSVELAQYEQYF
TGCAGCGTTGAACTCGCACAGTACGAGCAGTACTTC
>TRBV11-2|14|TRBJ2-1|-|-
CASSARRGYNEQFF
TGTGCCAGCAGCGCCAGGCGGGGCTACAATGAGCAGTTCTTC
>TRBV29-1|11|TRBJ2-7|-|-
CSVGLDHEQYF
TGCAGCGTTGGACTTGACCACGAGCAGTACTTC
>TRBV5-1|15|TRBJ2-5|-|TRBD1
CASSLGGTEQETQYF
TGCGCCAGCAGCTTGGGAGGGACAGAACAAGAGACCCAGTACTTC
>TRBV7-2|14|TRBJ2-3|few|TRBD2
CASSALAGTDTQYF
TGTGCCAGCAGCGCACTAGCGGGCACAGATACGCAGTATTTT
>TRBV9|14|TRBJ1-2|once|TRBD1
CASSAGQGTDGYTF
TGTGCCAGCAGCGCCGGACAGGGTACGGATGGCTACACCTTC
>TRBV29-1|14|TRBJ2-5|-|-
CSVEGSTVQETQYF
TGCAGCGTTGAAGGTTCGACGGTCCAAGAGACCCAGTACTTC
>TRBV9|14|TRBJ2-7|-|-
CASSAFLGAGEQYF
TGTGCCAGCAGCGCTTTTCTGGGGGCTGGAGAGCAGTACTTC
>TRBV18|16|TRBJ2-1|few|TRBD2
CASSPPAGDSYNEQFF
TGTGCCAGCTCACCACCGGCGGGAGACTCCTACAATGAGCAGTTCTTC
>TRBV5-6|16|TRBJ2-7|-|-
CASSLIGQPKTYEQYF
TGTGCCAGCAGCTTAATAGGGCAGCCAAAAACCTACGAGCAGTACTTC
>TRBV18|12|TRBJ2-7|-|-
CASSPSPYEQYF
TGTGCCAGCTCACCATCTCCCTACGAGCAGTACTTC
>TRBV29-1|12|TRBJ1-5|-|TRBD1
CSVERRGGPQHF
TGCAGCGTTGAGCGCAGGGGGGGCCCCCAGCATTTT
>TRBV30|13|TRBJ2-7|-|-
CAWSVRDSYEQYF
TGTGCCTGGAGTGTAAGGGACTCCTACGAGCAGTACTTC
>TRBV4-3|13|TRBJ1-1|-|-
CASSQGGVGEAFF
TGCGCCAGCAGCCAAGGGGGGGTCGGTGAAGCTTTCTTT
>TRBV9|16|TRBJ1-1|-|-
CASSVEPHRLNTEAFF
TGTGCCAGCAGCGTAGAGCCACACCGACTGAACACTGAAGCTTTCTTT
>TRBV29-1|14|TRBJ2-1|-|TRBD1
CSVEEDRVHNEQFF
TGCAGCGTTGAGGAGGACAGGGTGCACAATGAGCAGTTCTTC
>TRBV6-5|14|TRBJ2-2|-|-
CASTGRGRAGELFF
TGTGCCAGCACGGGGAGGGGGCGTGCCGGGGAGCTGTTTTTT
>TRBV7-2|12|TRBJ2-6|-|-
CASGAGANVLTF
TGTGCCAGCGGCGCGGGGGCCAACGTCCTGACTTTC
>TRBV29-1|13|TRBJ2-7|-|-
CSAEGTLGYEQYF
TGCAGCGCCGAAGGGACCCTTGGTTACGAGCAGTACTTC
>TRBV7-9|12|TRBJ2-7|-|-
CASTPLSEEQYF
TGTGCCAGCACCCCCCTATCGGAGGAGCAGTACTTC
>TRBV2|14|TRBJ1-2|-|-
CAREDPEWEVGYTF
TGTGCCAGAGAAGATCCTGAATGGGAAGTTGGCTACACCTTC
>TRBV30|12|TRBJ1-2|-|TRBD1
CAWADRGQGYTF
TGTGCCTGGGCCGACAGGGGACAGGGCTACACCTTC
>TRBV7-9|15|TRBJ2-6|-|-
CASSSTQGRANVLTF
TGTGCCAGCAGTTCCACACAGGGTCGAGCCAACGTCCTGACTTTC
>TRBV20-1|11|TRBJ1-2|-|-
CSADGVYGYTF
TGCAGTGCGGATGGGGTATATGGCTACACCTTC
>TRBV4-3|14|TRBJ1-2|-|-
CASSQTAGRHGYTF
TGCGCCAGCAGCCAAACGGCAGGGAGGCATGGCTACACCTTC
>TRBV5-1|12|TRBJ1-1|-|-
CASSLANTEAFF
TGCGCCAGCAGCCTTGCTAACACTGAAGCTTTCTTT
>TRBV30|14|TRBJ1-1|few|-
CAWSVNRGRTEAFF
TGTGCCTGGAGTGTAAACCGAGGGAGGACTGAAGCTTTCTTT
>TRBV27|15|TRBJ1-6|-|TRBD1
CASSLGGTGVSPLHF
TGTGCCAGCAGTCTAGGCGGGACAGGGGTATCACCCCTCCACTTT
>TRBV7-8|15|TRBJ2-1|-|TRBD2
CASRQRGEVTNEQFF
TGTGCCAGCAGGCAGCGGGGGGAAGTCACCAATGAGCAGTTCTTC
>TRBV29-1|14|TRBJ2-2|-|-
CSVARTGNTGELFF
TGCAGCGTTGCCCGGACGGGGAACACCGGGGAGCTGTTTTTT
>TRBV20-1|10|TRBJ2-7|few|-
CSALDSTQYF
TGCAGTGCTTTGGACTCTACCCAGTACTTC
>TRBV5-6|15|TRBJ1-6|-|-
CASSLRGGAGSPLHF
TGTGCCAGCAGCTTGAGGGGGGGCGCAGGATCACCCCTCCACTTT
>TRBV2|12|TRBJ2-3|-|-
CASSEFPDTQYF
TGTGCCAGCAGTGAATTCCCGGATACGCAGTATTTT